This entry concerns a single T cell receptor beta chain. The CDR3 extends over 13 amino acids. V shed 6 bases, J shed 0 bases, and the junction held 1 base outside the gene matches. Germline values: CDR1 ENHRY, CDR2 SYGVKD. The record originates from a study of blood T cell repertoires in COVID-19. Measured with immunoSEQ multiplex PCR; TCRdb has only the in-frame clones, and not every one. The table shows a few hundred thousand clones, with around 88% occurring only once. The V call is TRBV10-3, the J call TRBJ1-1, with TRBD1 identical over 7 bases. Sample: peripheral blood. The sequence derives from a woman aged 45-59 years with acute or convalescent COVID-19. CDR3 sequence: CAIRGQVNTEAFF. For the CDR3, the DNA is TGTGCCATCAGAGGACAGGTGAACACTGAAGCTTTCTTT.